A single sample is the source of the 8 T cell receptor beta chains below, sequenced in a study of metastatic and nonmetastatic thyroid tumors. TCRdb reprocessed the PCR reads via MiXCR. The sample records approximately 90,000 clones, approximately 9% being singletons. The entire patient cohort was treatment-naive prior to thyroid surgery. The material sequenced was blood. Receptor source: a female donor with papillary thyroid cancer or a benign thyroid nodule (not recorded which). Some clones in this sample may be carry-over from other donors' samples.

This chain uses TRBV12-3 or TRBV12-4 with TRBJ1-3; 8 positions match TRBD1. V dropped 4 bases and J dropped 3; count of bases not matched to a gene: 8. The CDR3 is 16 amino acids. CDR3 sequence (DNA): TGTGCCAGCAGTTCAGGGACAGGATGGGTTGGAAACACCATATATTTT. Protein product: CASSSGTGWVGNTIYF.

This clone came up many times. This sequence may be a read error, since a much larger clone differs from it by one base. The chain has TRBV6-1 and TRBJ2-3; perhaps D is TRBD1 or TRBD2 (5 bases each). The CDR3 consists of 14 residues. With 8 bases removed from V and 6 bases from J, the gap between germline ends came to 18 bases. CDR1 is MNHNS, CDR2 SASEGT, per germline. The CDR3 sequence: CASGGPALGDTQYF. CDR3 nucleotide sequence: TGTGCCAGCGGGGGACCCGCGCTAGGGGATACGCAGTATTTT.

This clone has at least ten counts. This chain uses TRBV2 with TRBJ1-2, with a possible D match to TRBD1 (5 bases). The CDR3 has 15 residues. Germline lookup yields CDR1 SNHLY and CDR2 FYNNEI. V was cut by 5 bases and J by 3 bases, with 16 bases left in between. The CDR3 nucleotides are TGTGCCAGCAGTCCTACGGGGGTGGGCGACTATGGCTACACCTTC. Its protein product is CASSPTGVGDYGYTF.

This clone has more than one count but fewer than ten. The chain carries TRBV30 and TRBJ1-5; TRBD1 is a possible D gene (6 bases). The V gene lost 1 base and the J gene lost 2 bases, with 15 bases spanning the gap. The CDR3 has 16 amino acids. Germline V gives CDR1 GTSNPN, CDR2 SVGIG (reference sequence). The CDR3 region has the DNA TGTGCCTGGAGTGACCTTCAGGCAGGGGGCAATCAGCCCCAGCATTTT. Protein: CAWSDLQAGGNQPQHF.

This clone was counted between two and nine times. This sequence joins TRBV2 and TRBJ1-4; no definite D call. There are 10 residues in the CDR3. The germline V gene encodes CDR1 SNHLY and CDR2 FYNNEI. The V end was cut by 3 bases, the J end by 16 bases, with 9 bases between. The CDR3: CASSDGAPFF. The DNA for the CDR3 is TGTGCCAGCAGTGACGGAGCCCCGTTTTTT.

This clone was seen repeatedly, ten times or more. This CDR3 is CASSSADRGRAGYGYTF. The CDR3 DNA sequence: TGCGCCAGCAGTTCCGCGGACAGGGGGCGCGCAGGGTATGGCTACACCTTC. The V gene is TRBV10-2, the J gene TRBJ1-2; 11 bases fit TRBD1. Germline CDR1 WSHSY, CDR2 SAAADI. The ends lost 5 bases at V and 5 bases at J; junction bases unmatched: 13. The CDR3 is 17 residues long.

Comment on this clone: A much larger clone differs by one base, so this may be a read error. This rearrangement joins TRBV12-3 or TRBV12-4 to TRBJ2-7; D gene unclear. This CDR3 comprises 10 residues. Trimming shortened V by 2 bases and J by 7 bases, and 3 bases separated the two germline ends. The CDR3 is CASSLSEQYF. Written as DNA, the CDR3 is TGTGCCAGCAGTTTAAGTGAGCAGTACTTC.

This clone was seen only a few times. A much larger clone differs by one base, so this may be a read error. Other DNA sequences of this sample code for an identical CDR3. The chain is built from TRBV9 and TRBJ1-1; TRBD1 matches 7 bases. The CDR3 is 14 residues long. The germline gives CDR1 SGDLS, CDR2 YYNGEE. This chain's CDR3 is CASTPDRTNTEAFF. For the CDR3, the DNA is TGTGCCAGCACCCCGGACAGGACTAACACTGAAGCCTTCTTT.